The rows below give T cell receptor beta chains drawn from one sample of a study of patients and donors after allogeneic stem cell transplantation. TCRdb used MiXCR to reprocess the RT-PCR reads, holding one entry per CDR3 protein. Of about a million distinct CDR3 sequences listed, roughly 18% are singletons. Material: blood, either unsorted or a sorted T cell fraction (not recorded which). The receptors shown here come from a human donor who was either an allogeneic HSCT recipient or a stem cell or donor lymphocyte infusion donor (not recorded which). It is not recorded whose cells these are; they may come from a transplant donor. Each CDR3 is given with its conserved first and last residue. Fields, in order: J gene, V gene, CDR3 protein.

j_gene: TRBJ2-3
v_gene: TRBV7-3
CDR3aa: CASSLKAGKGTDTQYF

j_gene: TRBJ2-7
v_gene: TRBV18
CDR3aa: CASSPGPGVGEQYF

j_gene: TRBJ2-1
v_gene: TRBV7-9
CDR3aa: CASSLSEGRNEQFF

j_gene: TRBJ1-1
v_gene: TRBV9
CDR3aa: CASSEPRQGRGEAFF

j_gene: TRBJ2-1
v_gene: TRBV2
CDR3aa: CASSPRLAGAHNEQFF

j_gene: TRBJ2-7
v_gene: TRBV6-2/TRBV6-3
CDR3aa: CASSFRPGLSSYEQYF

j_gene: TRBJ2-3
v_gene: TRBV5-1
CDR3aa: CASAKNLEGTDTQYF

j_gene: TRBJ2-5
v_gene: TRBV12-3/TRBV12-4
CDR3aa: CASRESSETQYF

j_gene: TRBJ2-3
v_gene: TRBV20-1
CDR3aa: CSGMTGGTNTQYF

j_gene: TRBJ2-5
v_gene: TRBV20-1
CDR3aa: CSARAWLGMETQYF

j_gene: TRBJ2-2
v_gene: TRBV7-9
CDR3aa: CASSSTGQNTGELFF

j_gene: TRBJ2-2
v_gene: TRBV2
CDR3aa: CASREYSTGELFF

j_gene: TRBJ2-1
v_gene: TRBV18
CDR3aa: CASSLQANSYNEQFF

j_gene: TRBJ2-5
v_gene: TRBV7-3
CDR3aa: CASSDKRGEGTQYF

j_gene: TRBJ1-5
v_gene: TRBV23-1
CDR3aa: CASSRIRDETNQPQHF

j_gene: TRBJ1-6
v_gene: TRBV12-3/TRBV12-4
CDR3aa: CASSLAWAGDSPLHF

j_gene: TRBJ2-7
v_gene: TRBV20-1
CDR3aa: CSARGVGADSYEQYF

j_gene: TRBJ2-3
v_gene: TRBV21-1
CDR3aa: CASSKGSDHTDTQYF

j_gene: TRBJ2-2
v_gene: TRBV4-3
CDR3aa: CASSQEPSSQGGLTGELFF

j_gene: TRBJ2-5
v_gene: TRBV6-1
CDR3aa: CASTPLGVAGGETQYF

j_gene: TRBJ2-7
v_gene: TRBV20-1
CDR3aa: CSAAGWGSEQYF

j_gene: TRBJ1-2
v_gene: TRBV3-1
CDR3aa: CASSPTKGQGYRGYTF

j_gene: TRBJ1-5
v_gene: TRBV12-3/TRBV12-4
CDR3aa: CASSVGQSLPINQPQHF

j_gene: TRBJ1-3
v_gene: TRBV12-3/TRBV12-4
CDR3aa: CASSFPGAQGNTIYF

j_gene: TRBJ2-5
v_gene: TRBV6-5
CDR3aa: CASSYSRRGTQYF

j_gene: TRBJ1-1
v_gene: TRBV12-3/TRBV12-4
CDR3aa: CASSLRQSKKEAFF

j_gene: TRBJ2-5
v_gene: TRBV6-5
CDR3aa: CASSYTWQIQETQYF

j_gene: TRBJ1-2
v_gene: TRBV6-5
CDR3aa: CASSYNRGTALGYTF

j_gene: TRBJ1-1
v_gene: TRBV29-1
CDR3aa: CSVEDRLGGTEAFF

j_gene: TRBJ2-1
v_gene: TRBV5-4
CDR3aa: CASSRPPGQNPNEQFF

j_gene: TRBJ2-5
v_gene: TRBV20-1
CDR3aa: CSARGRAETQYF

j_gene: TRBJ2-7
v_gene: TRBV7-9
CDR3aa: CASSGRGRSSYEQYF

j_gene: TRBJ2-2
v_gene: TRBV5-1
CDR3aa: CASSLERRELFF

j_gene: TRBJ2-7
v_gene: TRBV20-1
CDR3aa: CSARRGESSYEQYF

j_gene: TRBJ1-2
v_gene: TRBV12-3/TRBV12-4
CDR3aa: CASSQGHGYTF

j_gene: TRBJ2-5
v_gene: TRBV4-1
CDR3aa: CASSQFIRETQYF

j_gene: TRBJ2-5
v_gene: TRBV5-8
CDR3aa: CAQRRGQETQYF

j_gene: TRBJ1-2
v_gene: TRBV6-1
CDR3aa: CASSVGRTGNYGYTF

j_gene: TRBJ1-1
v_gene: TRBV12-3/TRBV12-4
CDR3aa: CASSFLGGDLTEAFF

j_gene: TRBJ2-5
v_gene: TRBV14
CDR3aa: CASALMAGRRETQYF

j_gene: TRBJ1-5
v_gene: TRBV7-3
CDR3aa: CASSVQKGNQPQHF

j_gene: TRBJ2-7
v_gene: TRBV7-9
CDR3aa: CASSLSSVYEQYF

j_gene: TRBJ2-5
v_gene: TRBV7-2
CDR3aa: CASSAGLAGYQETQYF

j_gene: TRBJ2-7
v_gene: TRBV18
CDR3aa: CASSPGGQGANEQYF

j_gene: TRBJ2-1
v_gene: TRBV20-1
CDR3aa: CSASISSGLSEQFF

j_gene: TRBJ1-1
v_gene: TRBV5-5
CDR3aa: CASSLVSGGAAEAFF

j_gene: TRBJ1-1
v_gene: TRBV24-1
CDR3aa: CATSDRSNTEAFF

j_gene: TRBJ1-4
v_gene: TRBV15
CDR3aa: CATSRVSGTNEKLFF

j_gene: TRBJ2-3
v_gene: TRBV3-1
CDR3aa: CASSQVITDTQYF

j_gene: TRBJ1-5
v_gene: TRBV19
CDR3aa: CVSGADCNQPQHF

j_gene: TRBJ1-5
v_gene: TRBV4-1
CDR3aa: CASSQVWTLNQPQHF

j_gene: TRBJ2-2
v_gene: TRBV6-5
CDR3aa: CASSSSRGINTGELFF

j_gene: TRBJ2-5
v_gene: TRBV10-3
CDR3aa: CAISAEQGKTQYF

j_gene: TRBJ1-2
v_gene: TRBV20-1
CDR3aa: CSAGKEFNYGYTF

j_gene: TRBJ1-4
v_gene: TRBV20-1
CDR3aa: CSARDRGYQSEKLFF